Listed below are T cell receptor beta chains from one sample, sequenced in a study of blood T cells in healthy people across ages. TCRdb used MiXCR to reprocess the 5' RACE reads, holding one entry per CDR3 protein. The sample contains about 580,000 distinct CDR3 sequences, 47% of which appear only once. The sample was blood. Every receptor here comes from an elderly man in good health. The CDR3 runs from the conserved cysteine through the conserved F or W. Each record gives: D gene, J gene, clone size, V gene, CDR3 protein, CDR3 DNA. D genes are given only for firm matches. Some rows mark clone size as missing; the rest say once, few, many or name a class of expanded clone.

D gene: TRBD2; J gene: TRBJ2-7; clone size: -; V gene: TRBV20-1; CDR3 protein: CSAGGQLAGVTDNEQYF; CDR3 DNA: TGCAGTGCCGGGGGCCAACTAGCGGGAGTAACGGATAATGAGCAGTACTTC
D gene: -; J gene: TRBJ2-3; clone size: once; V gene: TRBV29-1; CDR3 protein: CSATSGTGTQYF; CDR3 DNA: TGCAGCGCTACATCGGGCACAGGTACGCAGTATTTT
D gene: TRBD2; J gene: TRBJ2-3; clone size: few; V gene: TRBV10-3; CDR3 protein: CAAGEAGGTDTQYF; CDR3 DNA: TGTGCCGCTGGGGAAGCGGGAGGCACAGATACGCAGTATTTT
D gene: -; J gene: TRBJ1-1; clone size: few; V gene: TRBV7-2; CDR3 protein: CASSLMGHTEAFF; CDR3 DNA: TGTGCCAGCAGCTTAATGGGGCACACTGAAGCTTTCTTT
D gene: -; J gene: TRBJ1-5; clone size: few; V gene: TRBV6-5; CDR3 protein: CASSYTQGQPQHF; CDR3 DNA: TGTGCCAGCAGTTACACCCAGGGTCAGCCCCAGCATTTT
D gene: -; J gene: TRBJ1-6; clone size: -; V gene: TRBV25-1; CDR3 protein: CASRSNEGVSPLHF; CDR3 DNA: TGTGCCAGCCGATCGAACGAGGGGGTTTCACCCCTCCACTTT
D gene: TRBD1; J gene: TRBJ2-7; clone size: -; V gene: TRBV5-6; CDR3 protein: CASSPLRQGAISYEQYF; CDR3 DNA: TGTGCCAGCAGCCCCCTCCGACAGGGGGCGATTTCCTACGAGCAGTACTTC
D gene: TRBD2; J gene: TRBJ2-2; clone size: -; V gene: TRBV28; CDR3 protein: CASTGLAGGTGELFF; CDR3 DNA: TGTGCCAGCACGGGACTAGCGGGAGGAACCGGGGAGCTGTTTTTT
D gene: -; J gene: TRBJ2-7; clone size: -; V gene: TRBV28; CDR3 protein: CASSALIGTINGYEQYF; CDR3 DNA: TGTGCCAGCAGTGCCCTAATAGGGACAATTAATGGCTACGAGCAGTACTTC
D gene: TRBD1; J gene: TRBJ2-7; clone size: -; V gene: TRBV2; CDR3 protein: CASRYRGSSYEQYF; CDR3 DNA: TGTGCCAGCAGGTACAGGGGTAGCTCCTACGAGCAGTACTTC
D gene: -; J gene: TRBJ2-1; clone size: -; V gene: TRBV5-1; CDR3 protein: CASNLDGGFNEQFF; CDR3 DNA: TGCGCCTCTAACCTGGATGGGGGCTTCAATGAGCAGTTCTTC
D gene: -; J gene: TRBJ2-6; clone size: -; V gene: TRBV4-3; CDR3 protein: CASSQDPPGARTGANVLTF; CDR3 DNA: TGCGCCAGCAGCCAAGATCCGCCAGGGGCACGGACTGGGGCCAACGTCCTGACTTTC
D gene: -; J gene: TRBJ2-3; clone size: few; V gene: TRBV20-1; CDR3 protein: CSARDLRGSTDTQYF; CDR3 DNA: TGCAGTGCTAGAGATCTGCGGGGTAGCACAGATACGCAGTATTTT
D gene: TRBD2; J gene: TRBJ2-5; clone size: few; V gene: TRBV20-1; CDR3 protein: CSAIRLAGAQETQYF; CDR3 DNA: TGCAGTGCTATTAGGCTAGCGGGGGCCCAAGAGACCCAGTACTTC
D gene: -; J gene: TRBJ2-5; clone size: -; V gene: TRBV14; CDR3 protein: CASSRQRGGGIIQETQYF; CDR3 DNA: TGTGCCAGCAGCCGCCAAAGAGGGGGTGGGATTATCCAAGAGACCCAGTACTTC
D gene: -; J gene: TRBJ1-4; clone size: -; V gene: TRBV18; CDR3 protein: CASSPWGSGEKLFF; CDR3 DNA: TGTGCCAGCTCACCATGGGGATCCGGCGAAAAACTGTTTTTT
D gene: -; J gene: TRBJ2-7; clone size: few; V gene: TRBV12-3/TRBV12-4; CDR3 protein: CASSWLASYEQYF; CDR3 DNA: TGTGCCAGCAGTTGGCTAGCGTCCTACGAGCAGTACTTC
D gene: -; J gene: TRBJ1-4; clone size: few; V gene: TRBV4-3; CDR3 protein: CASSQDRGPQEKLFF; CDR3 DNA: TGCGCCAGCAGCCAGGACCGGGGCCCTCAGGAAAAACTGTTTTTT
D gene: -; J gene: TRBJ1-6; clone size: -; V gene: TRBV20-1; CDR3 protein: CSSLPTGTRNSPLHF; CDR3 DNA: TGCAGCTCCCTGCCGACCGGGACAAGAAATTCACCCCTCCACTTT
D gene: -; J gene: TRBJ1-5; clone size: -; V gene: TRBV20-1; CDR3 protein: CSARDPQGANQPQHF; CDR3 DNA: TGCAGTGCTAGAGACCCCCAGGGCGCCAATCAGCCCCAGCATTTT
D gene: -; J gene: TRBJ2-7; clone size: -; V gene: TRBV21-1; CDR3 protein: CASRPRGQGAYEQYF; CDR3 DNA: TGTGCCAGCAGGCCTCGCGGACAGGGGGCCTACGAGCAGTACTTC
D gene: TRBD2; J gene: TRBJ2-2; clone size: -; V gene: TRBV7-9; CDR3 protein: CASSRLAGDTGELFF; CDR3 DNA: TGTGCCAGCAGCCGACTAGCGGGAGACACCGGGGAGCTGTTTTTT
D gene: TRBD1; J gene: TRBJ2-7; clone size: many; V gene: TRBV27; CDR3 protein: CASSLGVEGARYEQYF; CDR3 DNA: TGTGCCAGCAGTTTAGGAGTAGAGGGGGCTCGGTACGAGCAGTACTTC
D gene: TRBD1; J gene: TRBJ2-7; clone size: -; V gene: TRBV10-3; CDR3 protein: CAISPTDRGYEQYF; CDR3 DNA: TGTGCCATCAGTCCAACGGACAGGGGCTACGAGCAGTACTTC
D gene: TRBD1; J gene: TRBJ2-1; clone size: -; V gene: TRBV4-2; CDR3 protein: CASSQPGTGYNEQFF; CDR3 DNA: TGTGCCAGCAGCCAACCGGGGACAGGGTACAATGAGCAGTTCTTC
D gene: TRBD1; J gene: TRBJ2-1; clone size: -; V gene: TRBV3-1; CDR3 protein: CASSLTGQYNEQFF; CDR3 DNA: TGTGCCAGCAGCCTTACGGGACAGTACAATGAGCAGTTCTTC
D gene: -; J gene: TRBJ2-3; clone size: -; V gene: TRBV5-1; CDR3 protein: CASSLTPGAVADTQYF; CDR3 DNA: TGCGCCAGCAGCCTAACCCCAGGGGCCGTGGCAGATACGCAGTATTTT
D gene: TRBD2; J gene: TRBJ2-1; clone size: many; V gene: TRBV25-1; CDR3 protein: CASSDRGLAGFGSYNEQFF; CDR3 DNA: TGTGCCAGCAGTGATCGGGGACTAGCGGGATTTGGGTCCTACAATGAGCAGTTCTTC
D gene: -; J gene: TRBJ2-7; clone size: -; V gene: TRBV11-2; CDR3 protein: CASSLDLQGPYEQYF; CDR3 DNA: TGTGCCAGCAGCTTAGATCTGCAGGGTCCCTACGAGCAGTACTTC
D gene: -; J gene: TRBJ2-3; clone size: few; V gene: TRBV20-1; CDR3 protein: CSAGDGKSTDTQYF; CDR3 DNA: TGCAGTGCGGGGGACGGGAAAAGCACAGATACGCAGTATTTT
D gene: -; J gene: TRBJ2-7; clone size: -; V gene: TRBV7-9; CDR3 protein: CASSPGGRGDEQYF; CDR3 DNA: TGTGCCAGCAGCCCGGGGGGCCGCGGGGACGAGCAGTACTTC
D gene: -; J gene: TRBJ2-7; clone size: -; V gene: TRBV10-3; CDR3 protein: CAISAGAYNEQYF; CDR3 DNA: TGTGCCATCAGTGCGGGAGCCTACAATGAGCAGTACTTC
D gene: -; J gene: TRBJ2-1; clone size: few; V gene: TRBV6-2/TRBV6-3; CDR3 protein: CASSFQRWNEQFF; CDR3 DNA: TGTGCCAGCAGTTTCCAGCGTTGGAATGAGCAGTTCTTC
D gene: -; J gene: TRBJ2-7; clone size: many; V gene: TRBV10-3; CDR3 protein: CAISDGGPYEQYF; CDR3 DNA: TGTGCCATCAGTGACGGTGGTCCCTACGAGCAGTACTTC
D gene: -; J gene: TRBJ2-1; clone size: -; V gene: TRBV20-1; CDR3 protein: CSASGATNEQFF; CDR3 DNA: TGCAGTGCCTCCGGGGCAACCAATGAGCAGTTCTTC
D gene: -; J gene: TRBJ1-1; clone size: -; V gene: TRBV7-9; CDR3 protein: CASSLMAGRTEAFF; CDR3 DNA: TGTGCCAGCAGCTTAATGGCAGGGAGGACTGAAGCTTTCTTT